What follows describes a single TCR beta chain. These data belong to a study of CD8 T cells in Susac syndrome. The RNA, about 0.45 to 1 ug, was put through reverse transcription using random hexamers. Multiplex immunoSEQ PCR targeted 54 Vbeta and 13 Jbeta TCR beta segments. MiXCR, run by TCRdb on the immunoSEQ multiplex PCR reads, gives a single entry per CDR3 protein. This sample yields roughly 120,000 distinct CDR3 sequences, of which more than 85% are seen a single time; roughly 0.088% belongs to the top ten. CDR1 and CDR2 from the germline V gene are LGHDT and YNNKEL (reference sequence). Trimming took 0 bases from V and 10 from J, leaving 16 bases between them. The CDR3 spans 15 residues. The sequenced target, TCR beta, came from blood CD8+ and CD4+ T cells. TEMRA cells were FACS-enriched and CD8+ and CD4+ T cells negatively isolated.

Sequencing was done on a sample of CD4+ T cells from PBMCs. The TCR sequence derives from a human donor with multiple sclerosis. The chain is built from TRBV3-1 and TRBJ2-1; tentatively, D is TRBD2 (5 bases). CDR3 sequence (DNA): TGTGCCAGCAGCCAAGATACGGGAAGTTTCTTCGAGCAGTTCTTC. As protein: CASSQDTGSFFEQFF.